This T cell receptor beta chain was observed in a study of technical replicates of blood from a handful of donors (dated 2017 in TCRdb). Libraries were constructed by the immunoSEQ multiplex PCR assay. The immuneACCESS repertoire file appears here via TCRdb, limited to in-frame rearrangements. These files lack a portion of the clones; in checked studies, under half of the deficit traces to unresolved V genes, and the cause of the others is not known. Within this sample are 65,000 to 85,000 clones, with about 96% of them counted one time only. The top ten constitute around 0.2% of the sample. Details on this clone: No cognate antigen has been identified for it. No clone much larger than this one lies a single base away; base qualities are absent.

The CDR3 covers 17 residues, taking in both the cysteine and the phenylalanine. CDR3 DNA is the only sequence kept; it has 51 bases, read in frame from the first base. V trim: 6 bases; J trim: 5 bases; unmatched bases: 15. CDR1 and CDR2, per the germline V gene (reference sequence), are LNHDA and SQIVND. The source is a human donor in good health. Sequenced sample: T cells isolated from PBMCs. The chain is made from TRBV19 and TRBJ2-5; 10 bases in the junction line up with TRBD1. CDR3 reads: CASSGTGAPPSGETQYF. The nucleotides are TGTGCCAGTAGCGGGACAGGGGCACCACCGAGCGGGGAGACCCAGTACTTC.